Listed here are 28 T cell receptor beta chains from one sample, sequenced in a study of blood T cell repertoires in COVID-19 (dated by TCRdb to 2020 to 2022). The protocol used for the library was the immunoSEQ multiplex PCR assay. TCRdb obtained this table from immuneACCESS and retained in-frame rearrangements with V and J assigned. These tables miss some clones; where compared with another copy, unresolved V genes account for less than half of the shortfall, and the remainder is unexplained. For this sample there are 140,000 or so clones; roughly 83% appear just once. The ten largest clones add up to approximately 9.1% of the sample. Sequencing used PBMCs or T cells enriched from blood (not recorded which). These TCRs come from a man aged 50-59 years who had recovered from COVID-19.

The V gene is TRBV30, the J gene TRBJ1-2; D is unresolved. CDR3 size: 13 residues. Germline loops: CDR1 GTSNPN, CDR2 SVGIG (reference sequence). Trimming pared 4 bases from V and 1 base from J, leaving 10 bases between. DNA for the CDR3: TGTGCCTGGACCACACAAGTTAACTATGGCTACACCTTC. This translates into CAWTTQVNYGYTF.

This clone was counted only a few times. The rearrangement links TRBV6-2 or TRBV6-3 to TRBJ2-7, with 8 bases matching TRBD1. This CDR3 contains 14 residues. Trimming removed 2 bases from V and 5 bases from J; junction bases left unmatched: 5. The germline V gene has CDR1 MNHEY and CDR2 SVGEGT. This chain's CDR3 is CASSYTRGLNEQYF. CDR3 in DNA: TGTGCCAGCAGTTACACCAGGGGGCTAAACGAGCAGTACTTC.

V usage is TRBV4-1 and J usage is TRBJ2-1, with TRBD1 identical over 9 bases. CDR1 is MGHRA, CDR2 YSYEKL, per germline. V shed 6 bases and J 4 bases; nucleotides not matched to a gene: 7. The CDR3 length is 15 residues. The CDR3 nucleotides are TGCGCCAGCAGAGTGAGGACAGGGGATTACAATGAGCAGTTCTTC. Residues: CASRVRTGDYNEQFF.

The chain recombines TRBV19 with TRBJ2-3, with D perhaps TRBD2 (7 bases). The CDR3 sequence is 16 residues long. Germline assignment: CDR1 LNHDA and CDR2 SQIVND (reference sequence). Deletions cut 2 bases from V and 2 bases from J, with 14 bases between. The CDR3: CASSIRGAPTTDTQYF. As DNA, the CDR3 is TGTGCCAGTAGTATACGGGGGGCGCCGACCACAGATACGCAGTATTTT. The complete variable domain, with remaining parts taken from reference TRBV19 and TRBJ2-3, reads DGGITQSPKYLFRKEGQNVTLSCEQNLNHDAMYWYRQDPGQGLRLIYYSQIVNDFQKGDIAEGYSVSREKKESFPLTVTSAQKNPTAFYLCASSIRGAPTTDTQYFGPGTRLTVL.

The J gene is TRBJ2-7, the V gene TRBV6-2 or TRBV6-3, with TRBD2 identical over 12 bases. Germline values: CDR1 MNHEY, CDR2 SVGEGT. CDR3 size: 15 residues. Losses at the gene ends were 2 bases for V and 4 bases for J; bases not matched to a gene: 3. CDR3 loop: CASSYGTSGSYEQYF. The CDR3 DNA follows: TGTGCCAGCAGTTACGGGACTAGCGGGTCATACGAGCAGTACTTC.

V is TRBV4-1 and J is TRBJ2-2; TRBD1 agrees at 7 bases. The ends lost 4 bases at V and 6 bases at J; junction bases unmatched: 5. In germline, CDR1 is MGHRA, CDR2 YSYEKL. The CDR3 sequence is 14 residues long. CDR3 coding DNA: TGCGCCAGCAGCCCAACGCAGGGGGCCGGGGAGCTGTTTTTT. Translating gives CASSPTQGAGELFF.

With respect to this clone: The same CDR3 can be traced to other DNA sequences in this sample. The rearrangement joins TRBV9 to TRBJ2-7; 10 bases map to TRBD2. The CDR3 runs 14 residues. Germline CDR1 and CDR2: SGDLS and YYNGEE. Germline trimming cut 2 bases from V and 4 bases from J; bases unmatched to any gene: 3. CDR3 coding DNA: TGTGCCAGCAGCGTCGCTAGCGGGGGATACGAGCAGTACTTC. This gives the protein CASSVASGGYEQYF.

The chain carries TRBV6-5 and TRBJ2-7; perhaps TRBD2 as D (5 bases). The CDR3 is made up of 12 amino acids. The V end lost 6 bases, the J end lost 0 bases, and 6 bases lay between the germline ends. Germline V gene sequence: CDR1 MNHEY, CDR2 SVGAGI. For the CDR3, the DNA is TGTGCCAGCAGCGGGGACTCCTACGAGCAGTACTTC. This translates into CASSGDSYEQYF.

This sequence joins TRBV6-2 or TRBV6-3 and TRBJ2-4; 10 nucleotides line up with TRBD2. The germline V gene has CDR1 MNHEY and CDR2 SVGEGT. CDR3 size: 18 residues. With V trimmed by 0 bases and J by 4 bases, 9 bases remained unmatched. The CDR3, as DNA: TGTGCCAGCAGTTACTCGATTCACCTAGCGGGGGATAAAAACATTCAGTACTTC. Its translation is CASSYSIHLAGDKNIQYF.

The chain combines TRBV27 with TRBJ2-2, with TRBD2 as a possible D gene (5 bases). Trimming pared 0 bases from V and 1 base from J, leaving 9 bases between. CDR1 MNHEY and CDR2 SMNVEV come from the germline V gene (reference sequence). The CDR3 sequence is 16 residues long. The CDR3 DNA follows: TGTGCCAGCAGTTTATCGAACGCGGGGAACACCGGGGAGCTGTTTTTT. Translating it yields CASSLSNAGNTGELFF.

The CDR3 coding sequence is TGTGCCAGCAGCCAAAAACAGGGCTCTCACGGCTACACCTTC. Protein: CASSQKQGSHGYTF. V gene TRBV3-1 (or the pseudogene TRBV3-2) combines with J gene TRBJ1-2, with D tentatively TRBD1 (6 bases). Germline lookup yields CDR1 LGHDT and CDR2 YNNKEL (reference sequence). Trimming pared 2 bases from V and 8 bases from J, leaving 15 bases between. The CDR3 totals 14 residues.

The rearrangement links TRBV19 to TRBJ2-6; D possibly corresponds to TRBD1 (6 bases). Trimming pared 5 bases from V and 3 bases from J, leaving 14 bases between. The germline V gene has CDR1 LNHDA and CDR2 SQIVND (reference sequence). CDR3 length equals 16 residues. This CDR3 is CASSLSTGFGANVLTF. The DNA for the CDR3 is TGTGCCAGTAGTTTATCAACAGGGTTTGGGGCCAACGTCCTGACTTTC.

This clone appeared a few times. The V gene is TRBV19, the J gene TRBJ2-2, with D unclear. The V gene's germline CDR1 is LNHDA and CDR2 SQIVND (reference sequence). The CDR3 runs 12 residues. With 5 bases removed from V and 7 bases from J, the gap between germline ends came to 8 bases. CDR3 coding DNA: TGTGCCAGTAGTCTCGCCGGCGGGGAGCTGTTTTTT. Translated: CASSLAGGELFF.

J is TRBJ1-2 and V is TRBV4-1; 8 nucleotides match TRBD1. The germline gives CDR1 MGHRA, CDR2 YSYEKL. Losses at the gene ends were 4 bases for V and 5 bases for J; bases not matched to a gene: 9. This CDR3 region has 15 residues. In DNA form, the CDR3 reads TGCGCCAGCAGCCGTCCGACAGGGGTTGGGTATGGCTACACCTTC. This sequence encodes CASSRPTGVGYGYTF.

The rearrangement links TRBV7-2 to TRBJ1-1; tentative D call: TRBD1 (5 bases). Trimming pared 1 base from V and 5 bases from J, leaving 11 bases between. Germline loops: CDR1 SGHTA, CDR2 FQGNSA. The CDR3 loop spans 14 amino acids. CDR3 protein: CASSLVGGWTEAFF. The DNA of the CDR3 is TGTGCCAGCAGCTTAGTGGGGGGTTGGACTGAAGCTTTCTTT.

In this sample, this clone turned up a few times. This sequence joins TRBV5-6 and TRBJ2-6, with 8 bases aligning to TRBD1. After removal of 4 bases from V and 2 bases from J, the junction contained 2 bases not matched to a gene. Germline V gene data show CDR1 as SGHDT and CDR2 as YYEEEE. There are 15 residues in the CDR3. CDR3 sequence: CASSAQGAGANVLTF. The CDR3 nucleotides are TGTGCCAGCAGCGCACAGGGGGCTGGGGCCAACGTCCTGACTTTC.

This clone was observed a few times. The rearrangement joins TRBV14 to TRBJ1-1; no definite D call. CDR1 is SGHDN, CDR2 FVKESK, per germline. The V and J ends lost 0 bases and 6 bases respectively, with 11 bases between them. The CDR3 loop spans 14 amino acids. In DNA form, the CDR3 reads TGTGCCAGCAGCCAAGATACATGGAGCGCTGAAGCTTTCTTT. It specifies CASSQDTWSAEAFF.

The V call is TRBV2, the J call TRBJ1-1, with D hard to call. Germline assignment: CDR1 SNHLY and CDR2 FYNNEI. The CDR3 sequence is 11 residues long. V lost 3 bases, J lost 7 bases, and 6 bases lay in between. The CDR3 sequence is CASSERREAFF. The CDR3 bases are TGTGCCAGCAGTGAGAGGCGTGAAGCTTTCTTT.

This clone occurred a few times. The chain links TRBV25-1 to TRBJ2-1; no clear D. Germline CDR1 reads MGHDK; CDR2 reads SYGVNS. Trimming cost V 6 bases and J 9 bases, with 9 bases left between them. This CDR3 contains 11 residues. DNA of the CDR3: TGTGCCAGCAGCCTAGGCGGTGAGCAGTTCTTC. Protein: CASSLGGEQFF.

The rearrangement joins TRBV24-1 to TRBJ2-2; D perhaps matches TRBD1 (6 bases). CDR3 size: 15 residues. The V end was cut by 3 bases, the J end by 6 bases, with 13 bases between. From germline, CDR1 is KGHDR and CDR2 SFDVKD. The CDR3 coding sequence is TGTGCCACCAGTGATACAGGGAGTAGCCCCGGGGAGCTGTTTTTT. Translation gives CATSDTGSSPGELFF.

DNA of the CDR3: TGCGCCAGCAGCTTGGGACAGGGGGCGCCCGATACGCAGTATTTT. This gives the protein CASSLGQGAPDTQYF. This chain uses TRBV5-1 with TRBJ2-3; 10 positions agree with TRBD1. The CDR3 runs 15 residues. The V segment lost 0 bases and the J segment 6 bases; nucleotides outside the gene matches: 4. CDR1 is SGHRS and CDR2 is YFSETQ in the germline V gene.

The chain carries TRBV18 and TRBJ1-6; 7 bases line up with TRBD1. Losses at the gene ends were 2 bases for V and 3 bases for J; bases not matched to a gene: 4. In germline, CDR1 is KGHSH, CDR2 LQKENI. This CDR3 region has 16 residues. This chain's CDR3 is CASSPIPGGYNSPLHF. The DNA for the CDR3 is TGTGCCAGCTCACCAATTCCAGGGGGCTATAATTCACCCCTCCACTTT.

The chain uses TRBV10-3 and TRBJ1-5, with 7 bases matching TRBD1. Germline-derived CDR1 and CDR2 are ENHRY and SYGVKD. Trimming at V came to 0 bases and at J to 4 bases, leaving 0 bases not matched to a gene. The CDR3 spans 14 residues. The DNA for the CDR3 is TGTGCCATCAGTGAGTCGACAGGGAATCAGCCCCAGCATTTT. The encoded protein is CAISESTGNQPQHF.

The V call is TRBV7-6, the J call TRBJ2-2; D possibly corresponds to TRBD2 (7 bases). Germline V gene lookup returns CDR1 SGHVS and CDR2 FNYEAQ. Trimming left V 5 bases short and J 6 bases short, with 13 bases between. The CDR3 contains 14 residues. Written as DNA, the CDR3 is TGTGCCAGCAGCGAAGGAGGGGGGGCCGGGGAGCTGTTTTTT. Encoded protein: CASSEGGGAGELFF.

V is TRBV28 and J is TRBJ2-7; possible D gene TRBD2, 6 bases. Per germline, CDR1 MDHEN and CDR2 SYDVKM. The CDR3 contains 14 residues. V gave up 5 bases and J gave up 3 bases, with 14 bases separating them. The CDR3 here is CASSLYGLNYEQYF. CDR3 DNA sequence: TGTGCCAGCAGTCTCTATGGACTAAACTACGAGCAGTACTTC.

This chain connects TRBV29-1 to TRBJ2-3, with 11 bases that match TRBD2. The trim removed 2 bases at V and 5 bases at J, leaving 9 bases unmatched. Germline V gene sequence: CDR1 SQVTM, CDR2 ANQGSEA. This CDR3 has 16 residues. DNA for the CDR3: TGCAGCGTTGAACACGCTAGCGGGGGGAGTGGAGATACGCAGTATTTT. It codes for CSVEHASGGSGDTQYF.

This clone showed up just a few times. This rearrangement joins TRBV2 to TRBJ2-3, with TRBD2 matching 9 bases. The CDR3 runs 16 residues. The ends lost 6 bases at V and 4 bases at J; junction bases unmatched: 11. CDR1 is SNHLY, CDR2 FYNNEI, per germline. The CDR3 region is CASRAFAGGPSDTQYF. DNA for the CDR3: TGTGCCAGCAGGGCCTTCGCGGGGGGGCCGTCAGATACGCAGTATTTT.

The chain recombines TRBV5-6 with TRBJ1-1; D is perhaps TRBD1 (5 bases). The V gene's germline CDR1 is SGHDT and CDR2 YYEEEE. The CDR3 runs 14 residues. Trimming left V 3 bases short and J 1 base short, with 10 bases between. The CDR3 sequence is CASSYPDTNTEAFF. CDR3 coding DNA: TGTGCCAGCAGCTACCCGGACACGAACACTGAAGCTTTCTTT. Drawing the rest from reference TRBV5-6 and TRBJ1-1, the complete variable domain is DAGVTQSPTHLIKTRGQQVTLRCSPKSGHDTVSWYQQALGQGPQFIFQYYEEEERQRGNFPDRFSGHQFPNYSSELNVNALLLGDSALYLCASSYPDTNTEAFFGQGTRLTVV.